Sequencing of this TCR beta chain was carried out in a study of neurological immune-mediated disorders (dated by TCRdb to between 2019 and 2020). In the study overall: Among the approximately 34 multiple sclerosis patients, relapsing-remitting MS was present in roughly 30 and secondary progressive MS was present in 3. The study compared peripheral blood TCR-beta repertoires of HTLV-I-associated myelopathy (HAM/TSP) patients, multiple sclerosis patients and healthy controls using UMI-based sequencing. Longitudinal samples, technical triplicates and paired sorted CD4+ and CD8+ T-cell subsets, alongside PBMC samples, were included among the roughly 110 TCR-beta libraries. The cohort comprised 68 subjects: 15 or so HAM/TSP patients, around 34 multiple sclerosis patients and around 20 healthy controls.

Libraries from unsorted PBMCs were made from 2 million PBMCs kept in RNAlater at -80 degrees C until RNA extraction. The multiple sclerosis patients were enrolled in a US clinical protocol that used magnetic resonance imaging to evaluate disease progression. Peripheral blood underwent Ficoll-Hypaque density gradient centrifugation to isolate PBMCs, which were then cryopreserved in liquid nitrogen. cDNA was synthesized by template-switch 5'RACE using a primer with a 10-nucleotide random unique molecular identifier that tagged each TCR transcript. Over 160 million TCR-beta sequences, covering 15-18 subjects, were produced in each sequencing run. The RNeasy kit was used to extract total RNA. The KAPA Real-time Library Amplification kit was used to amplify TCR-beta VDJ regions with primers for the TCR constant region and the 5'RACE anchor. Sample indexes and Illumina adaptors were added in a first PCR, after which library yield was increased in a second PCR. After purification with Ampure beads, the TCR product of roughly 650 bp was size-selected on a 2% E-gel SizeSelection system. Before pooling, library quality was assessed on a Bioanalyzer, concentration was determined with Qubit, and library quantification was performed with the Kapa Library Quantification kit. An Illumina HiSeq 2500 sequenced the libraries paired-end 2 x 150 bp. To increase sequence diversity, roughly 24-32% phiX was spiked into each library pool. In the source study's methods: Quality-filtered reads were processed with the UMI-based MiGEC pipeline, and over 90% of raw TCR sequences were removed by the MiGEC pipeline during error correction. IMGT germline references were used for aligning VDJ genes, and each clonotype was defined as a unique CDR3 amino acid sequence together with its V-J genes. VDJtools evaluated clonal expansion, Shannon diversity and CDR3 relatedness (CalcPairwiseDistances, ClusterSamples); CLCbio workbench built phylogenetic trees. A clone was classed as expanded if it had 8 or more unique UMIs, a cutoff based on coefficient-of-variation modelling across technical triplicates. TCRdb's own reprocessing of the public reads used fastp at Q25 and MiXCR and kept productive beta chains. Merged by CDR3 protein, the rows form single entries marked with the most common genes and DNA. TCRdb's processing, not the authors', yielded these V and J calls. For this sample the table gives 55,000 to 60,000 distinct CDR3 sequences, of which roughly 3.3% were detected only once. The ten largest account for approximately 3.1% of the sample.

What the research found in general, with its limitations: Phylogenetic analysis grouped repertoires from 18 of 34 MS patients into a cluster of related CDR3 sequences, suggesting a possible repertoire-level signature. Across subjects, expanded clones never shared an identical CDR3 amino acid sequence, which suggests that the TCR-beta repertoires in every group were private. No clinical or MRI features were associated with the MS cluster, and the authors said that larger cohorts are needed. TCR clonal expansion was highest in HAM/TSP patients and lowest in MS patients, with MS patients falling below even healthy controls.

The CDR3 measures 12 amino acids from cysteine to phenylalanine. Of the read, only the CDR3 DNA is kept; its 36 bases are in frame from base 1. CDR1 and CDR2 (DFQATT, SNEGSKA) derive from the germline V gene (reference sequence). Compared with germline, V lacks 5 bases and J lacks 2 bases; bases without a gene match: 2. Many counts were recorded for this clonotype. Its antigen has not been determined. Per-base qualities were not stored, and no clone one base away is much larger. This chain joins TRBV20-1 to TRBJ2-5, and 7 bases in between align with TRBD1. This clonotype originated in a woman younger than 45 with multiple sclerosis. The sequenced material came from PBMCs. The CDR3 reads CSASTGQETQYF. The DNA reads as follows: TGCAGTGCTTCGACAGGGCAAGAGACCCAGTACTTC.